This TCR beta chain was sequenced for a study of regulatory T cells in long-lasting Graves disease (dated by TCRdb to the early 2020s). General notes on the study: In the newly diagnosed Graves' disease group, patients had been taking antithyroid drugs for less than 3 months. A total of 35 or so samples underwent TCR sequencing: some 13 from persistent and roughly 20 from newly diagnosed Graves' disease patients. Persistent Graves' disease patients were compared with newly diagnosed Graves' disease patients by peripheral blood TCR sequencing and RNA sequencing. The study was conducted in China and was registered as a clinical trial. Overall study results and their limits: A larger number of public clonotypes was shared among persistent patients (over 2,500) than among newly diagnosed patients (roughly 970). Sequencing and analysis were restricted to the TCR beta chain. Compared with newly diagnosed patients, patients with persistent Graves' disease had lower TCR Shannon entropy and fewer highly expanded clones, which suggests clonal expansion. The authors acknowledged the small sample size as a limitation that may reduce accuracy. Preferential use of TRBV28, TRBJ1-2 and TRBJ2-5 was observed in persistent disease, whereas TRBV20-1 and TRBJ2-1 were favored in newly diagnosed disease. Peripheral blood alone was examined, since thyroid tissue, which constituted the primary lesion, could not be accessed.

V is cut by 1 base and J by 4 bases, and the space between the germline ends is 11 bases. The CDR3 runs 15 amino acids, cysteine and phenylalanine included. Only the CDR3 DNA is retained, 45 bases long and in frame from the first base. CDR1 and CDR2, per the germline V gene, are LGHNA and YSLEER. This clonotype occurred a few times. Its binding antigen is unknown. No per-base quality is available; no much larger clone lies one base away. The library was made by multiplex PCR. The data were produced on an Illumina HiSeq 4000. iRepertoire HTBI primers and Arm-PCR amplification of CDR3 regions were used to construct TCR beta libraries. Gel purification was performed on PCR products prior to sequencing. From the authors' description of their analysis: Gene usage analysis of CDR3 amino acid clonotypes relied on the 62 TRBV and about 15 TRBJ segments identified across samples. COPE and FqMerger were used to merge the filtered high-quality paired reads into contigs. BLAST was used to align contigs to IMGT TRBV, TRBD and TRBJ reference genes, with CDR3 defined following IMGT. Clonotypes above 0.1% frequency were classified as highly expanded clones. Repertoire diversity was measured by Shannon entropy, and V-J evenness by the Gini coefficient. A clonotype was considered public if more than one individual shared it. TCRdb reprocessing: public reads trimmed at Q25 with fastp, clones called with MiXCR, in-frame beta chains kept. Rows are combined by CDR3 protein, so each entry shows the most common genes and DNA. The V and J calls follow TCRdb's processing rather than the paper's. This sample gives roughly 520,000 distinct CDR3 sequences in total; about 12% of them show up just once. The ten largest clones capture around 9.3% of the sample.

What this sample's time point label stands for: newly diagnosed GD, antithyroid drugs for less than 3 months. For both TCR sequencing and RNA sequencing, RNA was extracted from PBMCs using TRIzol. The diagnosis of Graves' disease was made according to American Thyroid Association guidelines. Patients were recruited from an endocrinology department in Xi'an, China. From each patient, 7.5 to 9.5 milliliters of peripheral blood was collected into an EDTA anticoagulant tube. PBMCs were isolated by Ficoll Paque Plus density gradient separation without further T cell sorting. An Agilent 2100 Bioanalyzer and agarose gel were used to check RNA quality, while a NanoDrop 2000 measured RNA concentration. A further study also used this sample, focusing on T cells in Graves' hyperthyroidism and ophthalmopathy. The second paper further reports: Stable Graves' hyperthyroidism was defined as no progression to ophthalmopathy during 18 months of follow-up. Hyperthyroidism patients were aged 18 to 65 years and newly diagnosed, with disease duration of less than 2 months. Exclusion was applied to patients with uncontrolled infections, other autoimmune diseases, pregnancy or lactation. Diagnoses relied on clinical symptoms, serum thyroxine and TRAb, thyroid ultrasound and orbital computed tomography. For the first round of RT-PCR on the TCR CDR3, the HTBI primer set was used together with the Qiagen OneStep RT-PCR kit. Blood samples also contained most of the expanded thyroid clonotypes (frequency above 0.001), which suggests that blood repertoires may reflect thyroid immune responses. Ophthalmopathy was separated from stable hyperthyroidism by a 13 V-J signature model, with 85% to 90% sensitivity and approximately 81% specificity obtained in cross-validation and 80%/75% obtained in testing. During validation, the model predicted progression to ophthalmopathy a median of around six months ahead of onset, with almost 71% sensitivity and more than 72% specificity. TCR V-J signatures able to tell the groups apart were searched for in a discovery cohort of around 95 patients, of whom around 42 had Graves' ophthalmopathy and more than 55 had stable Graves' hyperthyroidism. Prospective prediction of ophthalmopathy was tested in an independent validation cohort consisting of 18 hyperthyroidism patients and approximately 16 patients who later progressed to ophthalmopathy. The 100 or so discovery patients were divided at random into training and test sets in a 7:3 ratio. Thyroid tissue and blood T-cell repertoires from over 5 Graves' hyperthyroidism patients were also compared in the study. After sampling, hyperthyroidism patients received methimazole starting at 30 mg daily, and ophthalmopathy patients received high-dose intravenous methylprednisolone. Libraries were constructed in a second round of multiplex PCR, after which size selection and purification were carried out. Paired-end sequencing of the libraries was performed with 100 bp reads on an Illumina HiSeq2000. SOAPnuke was used to process the raw data, with reads discarded if the reads contained adapters or uncalled bases, had a mean Phred below 15, or lacked an exact constant-primer or identifier match. High-quality paired reads were merged with COPE v1.2.5, and unique nucleotide sequences were defined as clonotypes. MiTCR v1.1 was used to align clonotypes to the IMGT TRBV, TRBD and TRBJ reference segments. The analysis included only V-J combinations with a frequency above 0.0001, which together covered approximately 99% of the repertoires. A TCS score was defined as the ratio between F50 (clonal expansion) and ExV (chaos), using BLOSUM62-based TCRdist between CDR3 peptides within each V-J. Welch's t-statistics and random forest reduced around 510 V-J features to 13, which were used in a naive Bayes classifier (R e1071). No statistical method was used to fix the sample size in advance, and group allocation was not hidden from the investigators. The paper reports TCR Vbeta CDR3 sequencing of over 130 peripheral blood samples: under 45 ophthalmopathy, some 80 hyperthyroidism and around 17 progressor patients.

The starting material was peripheral blood mononuclear cells (PBMCs), obtained at new diagnosis, from a patient treated with antithyroid drugs. This sequence originates from a woman younger than 45 with Graves disease. Donor details come from another sample of the same person, matched by shared clones. The chain links TRBV4-3 with TRBJ1-3; the D gene is unclear. CDR3 sequence: CASSQGNRFGNTIYF. The bases read TGCGCCAGCAGCCAAGGAAACCGCTTCGGAAACACCATATATTTT.